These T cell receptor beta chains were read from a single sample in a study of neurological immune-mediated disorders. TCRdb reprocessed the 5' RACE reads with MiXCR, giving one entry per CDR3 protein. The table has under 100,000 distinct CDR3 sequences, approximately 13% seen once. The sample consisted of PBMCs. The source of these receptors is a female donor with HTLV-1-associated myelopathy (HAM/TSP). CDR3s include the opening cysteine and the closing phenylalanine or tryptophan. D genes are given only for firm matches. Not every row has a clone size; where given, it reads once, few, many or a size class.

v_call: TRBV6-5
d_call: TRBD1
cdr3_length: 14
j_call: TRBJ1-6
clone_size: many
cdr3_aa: CASSYWTGDSPLHF
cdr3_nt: TGTGCCAGCAGTTATTGGACAGGGGATTCACCCCTCCACTTT

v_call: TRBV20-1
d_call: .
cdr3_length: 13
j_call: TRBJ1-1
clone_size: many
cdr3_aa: CSARYDMNTEAFF
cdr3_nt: TGCAGTGCTAGATACGACATGAACACTGAAGCTTTCTTT

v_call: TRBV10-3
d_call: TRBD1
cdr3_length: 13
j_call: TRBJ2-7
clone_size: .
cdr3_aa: CAIARTGTYEQYF
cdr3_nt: TGTGCCATCGCCCGGACAGGGACCTACGAGCAGTACTTC

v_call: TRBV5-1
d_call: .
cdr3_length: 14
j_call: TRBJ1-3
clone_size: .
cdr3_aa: CASSLALSGNTIYF
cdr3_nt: TGCGCCAGCAGCTTAGCTCTCTCTGGAAACACCATATATTTT

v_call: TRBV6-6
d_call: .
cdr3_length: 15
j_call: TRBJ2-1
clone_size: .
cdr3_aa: CASGLQGSSYNEQFF
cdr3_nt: TGTGCCAGCGGTCTACAGGGTAGCTCCTACAATGAGCAGTTCTTC

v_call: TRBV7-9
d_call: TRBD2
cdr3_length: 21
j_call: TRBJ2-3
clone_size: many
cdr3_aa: CASSFPTSGTSGGAGTDTQYF
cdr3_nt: TGTGCCAGCAGCTTCCCAACTTCCGGGACTAGCGGGGGGGCGGGCACAGATACGCAGTATTTT

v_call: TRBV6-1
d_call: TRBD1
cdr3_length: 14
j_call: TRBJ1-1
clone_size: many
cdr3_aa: CASSVDRGNTEAFF
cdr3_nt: TGTGCCAGCAGCGTGGACAGGGGGAACACTGAAGCTTTCTTT

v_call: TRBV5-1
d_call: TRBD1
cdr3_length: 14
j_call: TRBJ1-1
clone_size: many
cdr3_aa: CASRLQGALTEAFF
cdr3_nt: TGCGCCAGCAGACTACAGGGGGCCTTGACTGAAGCTTTCTTT

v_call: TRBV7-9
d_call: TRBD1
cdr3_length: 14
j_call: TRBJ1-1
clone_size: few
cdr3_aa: CASSLQGKINEAFF
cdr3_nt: TGTGCCAGCAGCCTACAGGGGAAGATAAATGAAGCTTTCTTT

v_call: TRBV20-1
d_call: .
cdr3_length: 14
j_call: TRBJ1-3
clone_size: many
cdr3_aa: CSARHPNSGNTIYF
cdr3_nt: TGCAGTGCTAGACACCCGAACTCTGGAAACACCATATATTTT

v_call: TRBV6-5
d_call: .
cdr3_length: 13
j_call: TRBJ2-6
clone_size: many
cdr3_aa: CASRGSGANVLTF
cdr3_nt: TGTGCCAGCCGTGGGTCTGGGGCCAACGTCCTGACTTTC

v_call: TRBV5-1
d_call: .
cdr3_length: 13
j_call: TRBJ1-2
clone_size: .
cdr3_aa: CASSLDRAIGYTF
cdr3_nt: TGCGCCAGCAGCTTGGACAGGGCTATCGGCTACACCTTC

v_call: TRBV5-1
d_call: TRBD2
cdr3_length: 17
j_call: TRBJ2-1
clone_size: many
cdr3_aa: CASSLVWAGGQYNEQFF
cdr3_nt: TGCGCCAGCAGCTTGGTGTGGGCGGGGGGTCAATACAATGAGCAGTTCTTC

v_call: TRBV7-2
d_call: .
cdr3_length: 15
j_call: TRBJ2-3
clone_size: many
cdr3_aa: CASSSPLTSTDTQYF
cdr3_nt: TGTGCCAGCAGCTCCCCCCTTACTAGCACAGATACGCAGTATTTT

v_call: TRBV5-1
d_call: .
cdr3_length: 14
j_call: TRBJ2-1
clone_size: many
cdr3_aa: CASSLGVSGNEQFF
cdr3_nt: TGCGCCAGCAGCTTGGGGGTCTCGGGTAATGAGCAGTTCTTC

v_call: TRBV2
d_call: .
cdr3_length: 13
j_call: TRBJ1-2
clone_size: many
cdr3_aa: CASRRTYSYGYTF
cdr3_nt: TGTGCCAGCAGGCGGACATACTCCTATGGCTACACCTTC

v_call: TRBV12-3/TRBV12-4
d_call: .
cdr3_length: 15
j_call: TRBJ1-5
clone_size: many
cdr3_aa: CASSFVGGSNQPQHF
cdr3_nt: TGTGCCAGCAGTTTCGTAGGGGGTAGCAATCAGCCCCAGCATTTT

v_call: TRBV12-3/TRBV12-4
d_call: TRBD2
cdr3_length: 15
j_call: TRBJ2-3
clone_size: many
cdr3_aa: CASSPAGGAVDTQYF
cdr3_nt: TGTGCCAGCAGTCCAGCGGGGGGGGCAGTAGATACGCAGTATTTT

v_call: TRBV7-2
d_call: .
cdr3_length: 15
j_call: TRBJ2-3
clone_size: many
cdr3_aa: CASSLAGGRTDTQYF
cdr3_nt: TGTGCCAGCAGCTTAGCGGGGGGGCGCACAGATACGCAGTATTTT

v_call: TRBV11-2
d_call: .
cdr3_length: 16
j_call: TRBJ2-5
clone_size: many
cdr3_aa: CASSLGASFLQETQYF
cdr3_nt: TGTGCCAGCAGCTTAGGGGCTAGCTTCCTTCAAGAGACCCAGTACTTC

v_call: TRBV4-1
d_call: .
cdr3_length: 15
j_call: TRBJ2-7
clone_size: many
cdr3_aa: CASSHGGREPLEQYF
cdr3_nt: TGCGCCAGCAGCCATGGAGGCCGGGAGCCTCTGGAGCAGTACTTC

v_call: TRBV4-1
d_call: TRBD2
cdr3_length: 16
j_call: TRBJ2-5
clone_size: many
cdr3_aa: CASSKTSGAREETQYF
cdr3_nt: TGCGCCAGCAGCAAGACTAGCGGGGCGCGTGAAGAGACCCAGTACTTC

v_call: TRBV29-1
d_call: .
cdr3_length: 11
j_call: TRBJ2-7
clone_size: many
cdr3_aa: CSVVESYEQYF
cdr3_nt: TGCAGCGTTGTAGAATCCTACGAGCAGTACTTC

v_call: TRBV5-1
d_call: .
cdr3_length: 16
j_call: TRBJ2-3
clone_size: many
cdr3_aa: CASSLPTGAGTDTQYF
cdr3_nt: TGCGCCAGCAGCTTGCCCACGGGGGCCGGCACAGATACGCAGTATTTT

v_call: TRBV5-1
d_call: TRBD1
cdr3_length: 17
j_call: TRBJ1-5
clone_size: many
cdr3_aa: CASFPGQGALGNQPQHF
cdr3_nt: TGCGCCAGCTTTCCGGGACAGGGGGCTCTGGGCAATCAGCCCCAGCATTTT

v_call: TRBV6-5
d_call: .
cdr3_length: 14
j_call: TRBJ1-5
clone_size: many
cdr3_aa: CASSYSQSYQPQHF
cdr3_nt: TGTGCCAGCAGTTACTCGCAGTCTTATCAGCCCCAGCATTTT

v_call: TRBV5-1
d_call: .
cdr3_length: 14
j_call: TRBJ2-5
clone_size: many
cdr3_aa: CASSPGRSPETQYF
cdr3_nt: TGCGCCAGCAGCCCGGGCAGGAGTCCAGAGACCCAGTACTTC

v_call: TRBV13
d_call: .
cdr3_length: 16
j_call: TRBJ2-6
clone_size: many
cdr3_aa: CASSLRGSSGANVLTF
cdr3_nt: TGTGCCAGCAGCCTCAGGGGAAGCTCTGGGGCCAACGTCCTGACTTTC

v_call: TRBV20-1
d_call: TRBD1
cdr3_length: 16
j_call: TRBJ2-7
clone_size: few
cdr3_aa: CSARGRTGQGSGEQYF
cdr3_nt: TGCAGTGCTAGAGGCCGAACGGGACAGGGGTCGGGCGAGCAGTACTTC

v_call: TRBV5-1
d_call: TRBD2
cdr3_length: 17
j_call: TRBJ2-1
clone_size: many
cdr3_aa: CASSLALAGDSYNEQFF
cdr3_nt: TGCGCCAGCAGCTTGGCACTAGCGGGGGACTCCTACAATGAGCAGTTCTTC

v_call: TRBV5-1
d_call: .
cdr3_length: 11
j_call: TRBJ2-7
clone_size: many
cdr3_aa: CASSHSYEQYF
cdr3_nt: TGCGCCAGCAGCCACTCCTACGAGCAGTACTTC

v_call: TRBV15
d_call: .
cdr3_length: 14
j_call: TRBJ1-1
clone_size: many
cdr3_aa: CATSRAQRDAEAFF
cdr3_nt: TGTGCCACCAGCAGGGCGCAAAGGGACGCTGAAGCTTTCTTT

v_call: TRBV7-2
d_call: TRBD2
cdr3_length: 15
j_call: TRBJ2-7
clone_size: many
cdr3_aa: CASSLVTGGSYEQYF
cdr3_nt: TGTGCCAGCAGCTTAGTGACGGGAGGGAGCTACGAGCAGTACTTC

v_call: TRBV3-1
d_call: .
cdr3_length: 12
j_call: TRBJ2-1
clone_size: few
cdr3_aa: CASSQVGREQFF
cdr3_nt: TGTGCCAGCAGCCAAGTTGGCCGGGAGCAGTTCTTC

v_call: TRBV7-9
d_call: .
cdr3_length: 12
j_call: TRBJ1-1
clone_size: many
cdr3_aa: CASSAGDWEAFF
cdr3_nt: TGTGCCAGCAGCGCGGGGGACTGGGAAGCTTTCTTT

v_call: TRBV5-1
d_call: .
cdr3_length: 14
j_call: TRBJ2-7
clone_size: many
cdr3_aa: CASSPPGRVYEQYF
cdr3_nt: TGCGCCAGCAGTCCTCCGGGCAGGGTGTACGAGCAGTACTTC

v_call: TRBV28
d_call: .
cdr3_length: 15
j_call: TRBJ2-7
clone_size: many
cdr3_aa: CASIGGGSGTYEQYF
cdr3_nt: TGTGCCAGCATCGGAGGGGGCTCTGGGACCTACGAGCAGTACTTC

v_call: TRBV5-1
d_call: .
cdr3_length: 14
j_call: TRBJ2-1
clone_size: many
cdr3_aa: CASSPELAHNEQFF
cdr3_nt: TGCGCCAGCAGCCCAGAGCTAGCGCACAATGAGCAGTTCTTC

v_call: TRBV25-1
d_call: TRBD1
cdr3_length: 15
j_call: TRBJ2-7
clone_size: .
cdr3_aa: CASSHLRQGAGEQYF
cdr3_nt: TGTGCCAGCAGTCACTTGAGACAGGGGGCGGGCGAGCAGTACTTC

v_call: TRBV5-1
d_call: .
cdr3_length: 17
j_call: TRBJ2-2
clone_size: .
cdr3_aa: CASSQWPGSANTGELFF
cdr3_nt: TGCGCCAGTAGCCAATGGCCCGGGTCCGCGAACACCGGGGAGCTGTTTTTT

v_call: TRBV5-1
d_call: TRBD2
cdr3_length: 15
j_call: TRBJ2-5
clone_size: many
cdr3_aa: CASSMPRTSGETQYF
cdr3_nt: TGCGCCAGCAGCATGCCCAGGACTAGCGGGGAGACCCAGTACTTC

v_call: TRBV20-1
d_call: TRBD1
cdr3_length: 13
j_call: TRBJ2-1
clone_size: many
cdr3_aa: CSASGVGGGEQFF
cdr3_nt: TGCAGTGCTAGTGGCGTAGGGGGCGGAGAGCAGTTCTTC

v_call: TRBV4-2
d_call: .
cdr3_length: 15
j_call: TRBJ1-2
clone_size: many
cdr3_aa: CASSQGDRSDYGYTF
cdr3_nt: TGTGCCAGCAGCCAGGGTGACAGGTCTGACTATGGCTACACCTTC

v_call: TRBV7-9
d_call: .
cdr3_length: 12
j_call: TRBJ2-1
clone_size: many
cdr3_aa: CASSGGYNEQFF
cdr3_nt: TGTGCCAGCAGCGGAGGGTACAATGAGCAGTTCTTC

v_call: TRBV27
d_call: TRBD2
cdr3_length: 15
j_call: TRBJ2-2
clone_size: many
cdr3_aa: CASSEGTSGPGELFF
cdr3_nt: TGTGCCAGCAGTGAAGGGACTAGCGGTCCCGGGGAGCTGTTTTTT

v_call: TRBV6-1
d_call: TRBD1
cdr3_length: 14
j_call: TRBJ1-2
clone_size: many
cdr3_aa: CASNLDGQVISYTF
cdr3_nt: TGTGCCAGCAACCTAGACGGACAGGTTATTAGCTACACCTTC

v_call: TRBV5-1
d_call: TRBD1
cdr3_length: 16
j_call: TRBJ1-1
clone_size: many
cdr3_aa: CASSLGDSLLNTEAFF
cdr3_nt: TGCGCCAGCAGCTTGGGGGACAGCCTGCTGAACACTGAAGCTTTCTTT

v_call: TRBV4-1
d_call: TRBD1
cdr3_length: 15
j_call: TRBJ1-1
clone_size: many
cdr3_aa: CASSPRTGLNTEAFF
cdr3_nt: TGCGCCAGCAGCCCAAGGACAGGGTTGAACACTGAAGCTTTCTTT

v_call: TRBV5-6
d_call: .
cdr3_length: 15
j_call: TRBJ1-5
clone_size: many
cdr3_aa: CASSLARQSNQPQHF
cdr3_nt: TGTGCCAGCAGCTTGGCCCGACAGAGCAATCAGCCCCAGCATTTT

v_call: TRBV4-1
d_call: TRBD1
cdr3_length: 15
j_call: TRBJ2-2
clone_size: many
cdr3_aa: CASTYGQGFHGELFF
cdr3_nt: TGCGCCAGCACCTATGGACAGGGATTTCACGGGGAGCTGTTTTTT

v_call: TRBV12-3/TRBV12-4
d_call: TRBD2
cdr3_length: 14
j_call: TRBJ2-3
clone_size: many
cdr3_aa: CASSSGGAADTQYF
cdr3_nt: TGTGCCAGCAGTTCCGGGGGGGCCGCTGATACGCAGTATTTT

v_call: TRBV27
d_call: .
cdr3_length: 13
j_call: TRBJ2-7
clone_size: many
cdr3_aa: CASSLRATYEQYF
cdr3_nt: TGTGCCAGCAGTTTAAGGGCTACCTACGAGCAGTACTTC